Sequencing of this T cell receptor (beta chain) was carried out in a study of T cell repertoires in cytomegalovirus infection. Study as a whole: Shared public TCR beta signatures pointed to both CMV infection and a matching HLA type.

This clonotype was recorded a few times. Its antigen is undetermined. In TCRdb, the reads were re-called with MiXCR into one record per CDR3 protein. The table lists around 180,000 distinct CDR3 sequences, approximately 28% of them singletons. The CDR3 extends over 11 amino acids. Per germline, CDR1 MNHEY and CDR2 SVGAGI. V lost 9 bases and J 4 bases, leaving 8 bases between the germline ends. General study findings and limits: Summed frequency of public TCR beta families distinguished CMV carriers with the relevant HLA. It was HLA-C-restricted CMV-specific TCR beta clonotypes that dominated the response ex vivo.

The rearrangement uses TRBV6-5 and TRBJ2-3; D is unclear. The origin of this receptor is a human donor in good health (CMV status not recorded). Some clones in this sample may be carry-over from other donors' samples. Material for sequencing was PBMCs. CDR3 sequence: CASMRSDTQYF. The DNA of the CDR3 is TGTGCCAGTATGAGGTCAGATACGCAGTATTTT.